Listed below are T cell receptor beta chains from one sample, sequenced in a study of T cells after yellow fever vaccination. Via MiXCR, TCRdb re-called the 5' RACE reads, giving one row per CDR3 protein. Here the sample spans hundreds of thousands of distinct CDR3 sequences, around a tenth being singletons. Sample: PBMCs, taken on the day of the first yellow fever vaccination. The source is a man younger than 30 who received the YFV17D yellow fever vaccine. CDR3s include the opening cysteine and the closing phenylalanine or tryptophan. D genes are given only for firm matches. Clone size is given for some rows only: seen once, a few or many times, or a class if the clone is expanded.

J: TRBJ2-6
size: .
D: TRBD1
V: TRBV7-6
DNA: TGTGCCAGCAGCTACCAGGGACAGGGGAGCGGGGCCAACGTCCTGACTTTC
CDR3: CASSYQGQGSGANVLTF

J: TRBJ2-6
size: .
D: .
V: TRBV30
DNA: TGTGCCTGGAGATCGGAGCCTGGGGCCAACGTCCTGACTTTC
CDR3: CAWRSEPGANVLTF

J: TRBJ2-3
size: few
D: .
V: TRBV27
DNA: TGTGCCAGCAGTTTATCGTCCCCGCGAGGTACGCAGTATTTT
CDR3: CASSLSSPRGTQYF

J: TRBJ2-5
size: .
D: .
V: TRBV29-1
DNA: TGCAGCGTTGAAGTTAGGGCTAGCGAGCAAGAGACCCGGTACTTC
CDR3: CSVEVRASEQETRYF

J: TRBJ1-5
size: many
D: .
V: TRBV4-2
DNA: TGTGCCAGCAGCCAAGATGGGGACATTGGGTCCAATCAGCCCCAGCATTTT
CDR3: CASSQDGDIGSNQPQHF

J: TRBJ1-5
size: many
D: .
V: TRBV12-3/TRBV12-4
DNA: TGTGCCAGCAGTCTTGGGCAGTATAGCAATCAGCCCCAGCATTTT
CDR3: CASSLGQYSNQPQHF

J: TRBJ2-7
size: .
D: TRBD1
V: TRBV27
DNA: TGTGCCAGCAGTTTAATGGGACAGGCCTACGAGCAGTACTTC
CDR3: CASSLMGQAYEQYF

J: TRBJ1-5
size: few
D: .
V: TRBV21-1
DNA: TGTGCCATAGCTCCCGCCTTTAGCAATCAGCCCCAGCATTTT
CDR3: CAIAPAFSNQPQHF

J: TRBJ2-7
size: .
D: .
V: TRBV7-2
DNA: TGTGCCAGCAGCTCCCTCCTCCGCGGGGAGCAGTACTTC
CDR3: CASSSLLRGEQYF

J: TRBJ2-1
size: few
D: .
V: TRBV20-1
DNA: TGCAGTGCTAGACTTTACAATGAGCAGTTCTTC
CDR3: CSARLYNEQFF

J: TRBJ1-4
size: .
D: .
V: TRBV7-9
DNA: TGTGCCAGCAGCTCGGGGGCAGCAACTAATGAAAAACTGTTTTTT
CDR3: CASSSGAATNEKLFF

J: TRBJ1-4
size: few
D: TRBD1
V: TRBV5-1
DNA: TGCGCCAGCAGCCCCGGGACAGCTCCAAAACTGTTTTTT
CDR3: CASSPGTAPKLFF

J: TRBJ2-1
size: .
D: TRBD1
V: TRBV10-3
DNA: TGTGCCACGGACAGGGACGGACACCAAACCTACAATGAGCAGTTCTTC
CDR3: CATDRDGHQTYNEQFF

J: TRBJ2-1
size: many
D: TRBD2
V: TRBV4-2
DNA: TGTGCCAGCAGCCAAGTTTTGGCTAGCGGGGGCCTTAGCTCCTACAATGAGCAGTTCTTC
CDR3: CASSQVLASGGLSSYNEQFF

J: TRBJ2-2
size: .
D: .
V: TRBV12-3/TRBV12-4
DNA: TGTGCCAGCAACCTTGGGCCCACCGGGGAGCTGTTTTTT
CDR3: CASNLGPTGELFF

J: TRBJ1-6
size: few
D: TRBD1
V: TRBV27
DNA: TGTGCCAGCCATCTGGGAACAGGGGGGCTGAATTCACCCCTCCACTTT
CDR3: CASHLGTGGLNSPLHF

J: TRBJ2-3
size: many
D: .
V: TRBV29-1
DNA: TGCAGCGTAGGCCGGGACGGAGCTAGCACAGATACGCAGTATTTT
CDR3: CSVGRDGASTDTQYF

J: TRBJ2-1
size: few
D: .
V: TRBV7-3
DNA: TGTGCCAGCTCCGCAGGGGGGTCCTACAATGAGCAGTTCTTC
CDR3: CASSAGGSYNEQFF

J: TRBJ2-1
size: few
D: .
V: TRBV7-9
DNA: TGTGCCAGCAGCCGTTGGGGGGCTATTCCTCGCAATGAGCAGTTCTTC
CDR3: CASSRWGAIPRNEQFF

J: TRBJ1-4
size: few
D: .
V: TRBV18
DNA: TGTGCCAGCTCACAGCGCATAACGAAGGATGAAAAACTGTTTTTT
CDR3: CASSQRITKDEKLFF

J: TRBJ2-5
size: few
D: .
V: TRBV12-3/TRBV12-4
DNA: TGTGCCAGCAGTTTTCCGACAGCGGGCCAAGAGACCCAGTACTTC
CDR3: CASSFPTAGQETQYF

J: TRBJ2-3
size: .
D: TRBD1
V: TRBV7-6
DNA: TGTGCCAGCAAGGCGACAGGGGGTGGCACAGATACGCAGTATTTT
CDR3: CASKATGGGTDTQYF

J: TRBJ2-3
size: few
D: .
V: TRBV10-3
DNA: TGTGCCATCAGGGCCGGGGAGAGTAGCACAGATACGCAGTATTTT
CDR3: CAIRAGESSTDTQYF

J: TRBJ1-1
size: .
D: TRBD1
V: TRBV15
DNA: TGTGCCACCAGTACAGGGGTGGGCACTGAAGCTTTCTTT
CDR3: CATSTGVGTEAFF

J: TRBJ1-1
size: .
D: .
V: TRBV4-1
DNA: TGCGCCAGCAGCCAGTCAGGGTCCACTGAAGCTTTCTTT
CDR3: CASSQSGSTEAFF

J: TRBJ1-5
size: .
D: TRBD1
V: TRBV15
DNA: TGTGCCACCAGCATTGACAGGGGGGACCAGCCCCAGCATTTT
CDR3: CATSIDRGDQPQHF

J: TRBJ2-4
size: .
D: TRBD2
V: TRBV7-9
DNA: TGTGCCAGCAGCGTCGGACTAGGGGTAGGCATTCAGTACTTC
CDR3: CASSVGLGVGIQYF

J: TRBJ2-3
size: few
D: .
V: TRBV6-5
DNA: TGTGCCAGCAGTTACTGGCTTGGACCCTCGAGCACAGATACGCAGTATTTT
CDR3: CASSYWLGPSSTDTQYF

J: TRBJ2-1
size: once
D: TRBD1
V: TRBV25-1
DNA: TGTGCCAGCAGAACAGGGGACCCTTACAATGAGCAGTTCTTC
CDR3: CASRTGDPYNEQFF

J: TRBJ1-1
size: few
D: TRBD1
V: TRBV18
DNA: TGTGCCAGCTCACCACTTTCGGGACAGAATACTGAAGCTTTCTTT
CDR3: CASSPLSGQNTEAFF

J: TRBJ1-1
size: .
D: TRBD1
V: TRBV15
DNA: TGTGCCACCAGCAGAGGCAGACAGGGCTCGAACACTGAAGCTTTCTTT
CDR3: CATSRGRQGSNTEAFF

J: TRBJ2-1
size: .
D: TRBD2
V: TRBV12-3/TRBV12-4
DNA: TGTGCCAGCAGCCCCCCGGCGGGGGGGCCGGGTGAGCAGTTCTTC
CDR3: CASSPPAGGPGEQFF

J: TRBJ2-5
size: few
D: .
V: TRBV20-1
DNA: TGCAGTGCTAGAGAGGTCTCGACAGCGGTCGGAGAGACCCAGTACTTC
CDR3: CSAREVSTAVGETQYF

J: TRBJ2-7
size: .
D: TRBD2
V: TRBV7-8
DNA: TGTGCCAGCAGCTTAACCGGGACTAGCGGGGTCGAGCAGTACTTC
CDR3: CASSLTGTSGVEQYF

J: TRBJ1-3
size: few
D: .
V: TRBV4-3
DNA: TGCGCCAGCAGCCAAGGTCACGGAAACACCATATATTTT
CDR3: CASSQGHGNTIYF

J: TRBJ2-5
size: .
D: TRBD2
V: TRBV5-1
DNA: TGCGCCAGCAGCTTGGGCGTCCTAGCGGGGGGTCAAGAGACCCAGTACTTC
CDR3: CASSLGVLAGGQETQYF

J: TRBJ1-2
size: few
D: .
V: TRBV4-3
DNA: TGCGCCAGCAGCCAATCGTTTGTAGGCGGGGGTGACTATGGCTACACCTTC
CDR3: CASSQSFVGGGDYGYTF

J: TRBJ2-1
size: .
D: .
V: TRBV20-1
DNA: TGCAGTGCGCCCGGCTGGACGAATGAGCAGTTCTTC
CDR3: CSAPGWTNEQFF